The 13 T cell receptor beta chains reported below all come from one sample, sequenced in a study of T cell changes during pregnancy in multiple sclerosis. TCRdb keeps only in-frame clones here, not all; method: immunoSEQ multiplex PCR. The data contain under 130,000 clones, approximately 90% of them singletons. The sample was peripheral blood, taken after pregnancy. The receptor set was obtained from a female donor with multiple sclerosis, enrolled in a pregnancy study.

This clone was observed a few times. The chain couples TRBV7-9 to TRBJ1-1, with D possibly TRBD1 on 6 matching bases. V was shortened by 5 bases and J by 6 bases, with 16 bases between the two germline ends. CDR3 size: 14 residues. The V gene's germline CDR1 is SEHNR and CDR2 FQNEAQ (reference sequence). This CDR3 reads CASSPSETGSEAFF. The CDR3 nucleotides are TGTGCCAGCAGCCCATCAGAGACAGGTTCTGAAGCTTTCTTT. Combining the CDR3 with reference TRBV7-9 and TRBJ1-1 gives the whole variable domain DTGVSQNPRHKITKRGQNVTFRCDPISEHNRLYWYRQTLGQGPEFLTYFQNEAQLEKSRLLSDRFSAERPKGSFSTLEIQRTEQGDSAMYLCASSPSETGSEAFFGQGTRLTVV.

The J gene is TRBJ2-1, the V gene TRBV5-1, with D maybe TRBD2 (5 bases). This CDR3 contains 15 residues. Germline V gene data show CDR1 as SGHRS and CDR2 as YFSETQ. Trimming left V 3 bases short and J 0 bases short, with 10 bases between. The CDR3 reads CASSSDLRSYNEQFF. CDR3 bases: TGCGCCAGCAGCTCGGACTTGCGCTCCTACAATGAGCAGTTCTTC. The full variable domain, completed using reference TRBV5-1 and TRBJ2-1, is KAGVTQTPRYLIKTRGQQVTLSCSPISGHRSVSWYQQTPGQGLQFLFEYFSETQRNKGNFPGRFSGRQFSNSRSEMNVSTLELGDSALYLCASSSDLRSYNEQFFGPGTRLTVL.

This sequence joins TRBV7-2 and TRBJ2-7, with D unresolved. The germline gives CDR1 SGHTA, CDR2 FQGNSA. The CDR3 consists of 15 residues. V lost 5 bases and J 0 bases, leaving 14 bases between the germline ends. The CDR3 sequence is CASSRVGPSSYEQYF. As DNA, the CDR3 is TGTGCCAGCAGCCGAGTTGGTCCAAGCTCCTACGAGCAGTACTTC. The full variable domain, with the rest looked up from reference TRBV7-2 and TRBJ2-7, is GAGVSQSPSNKVTEKGKDVELRCDPISGHTALYWYRQSLGQGLEFLIYFQGNSAPDKSGLPSDRFSAERTGGSVSTLTIQRTQQEDSAVYLCASSRVGPSSYEQYFGPGTRLTVT.

V usage is TRBV27 and J usage is TRBJ1-2; unclear D gene. CDR3 length: 16 amino acids. Germline CDR1 and CDR2: MNHEY and SMNVEV (reference sequence). The germline V and J ends were trimmed by 7 bases and 1 base, with 19 bases remaining between them. The CDR3 loop is CASKDPLRGNNYGYTF. The CDR3, as DNA: TGTGCCAGCAAAGATCCCCTCCGAGGGAATAACTATGGCTACACCTTC.

The V and J genes are TRBV9 and TRBJ1-1, with D maybe TRBD1 (6 bases). Per the germline V gene, CDR1 is SGDLS and CDR2 is YYNGEE. V was shortened by 4 bases and J by 1 base, with 11 bases between the two germline ends. The CDR3 runs to 14 residues. CDR3 residues: CASSPGQTNTEAFF. The CDR3 coding sequence is TGTGCCAGCAGCCCTGGACAGACGAACACTGAAGCTTTCTTT.

V usage is TRBV18 and J usage is TRBJ2-5, with D unclear. The CDR3 has 11 residues. V shed 4 bases and J shed 2 bases, with 2 bases lying between them. From germline, CDR1 is KGHSH and CDR2 LQKENI. Written as DNA, the CDR3 is TGTGCCAGCTCACTACAAGAGACCCAGTACTTC. Translating gives CASSLQETQYF.

This clone was counted a single time. V and J are TRBV2 and TRBJ2-2; 8 bases agree with TRBD1. This CDR3 comprises 13 residues. Germline CDR1 reads SNHLY; CDR2 reads FYNNEI. V trimming: 8 bases; J trimming: 2 bases; junction bases outside the gene matches: 1. CDR3 nucleotides: TGTGCCAGCGGACAGGGCAACACCGGGGAGCTGTTTTTT. Amino acid sequence: CASGQGNTGELFF.

The chain couples TRBV5-1 to TRBJ2-1, with 7 bases identical to TRBD1. The CDR3 is made up of 15 amino acids. The junction had 4 bases not matched to a gene; V was cut back by 2 bases and J by 2 bases. Germline CDR1 SGHRS, CDR2 YFSETQ. The CDR3 nucleotides are TGCGCCAGCAGCTTAGACAGGGCTCCCTACAATGAGCAGTTCTTC. Its translation: CASSLDRAPYNEQFF.

J is TRBJ1-5 and V is TRBV12-5; D perhaps matches TRBD1 (6 bases). Germline CDR1 is LGHNT and CDR2 is FRNRAP. The CDR3 covers 17 residues. The V end was cut by 4 bases, the J end by 3 bases, with 19 bases between. CDR3 bases: TGTGCTAGTGGTTCCAGGGGTGCCTTCGGGAACAATCAGCCCCAGCATTTT. Translating it yields CASGSRGAFGNNQPQHF.

This clone was seen a few times. This chain connects TRBV14 to TRBJ1-2; D gene ambiguous. This CDR3 comprises 13 residues. The V end lost 0 bases, the J end lost 2 bases, and 4 bases lay between the germline ends. Germline lookup yields CDR1 SGHDN and CDR2 FVKESK. The chain's CDR3 is CASSQDRNYGYTF. The DNA of the CDR3 is TGTGCCAGCAGCCAAGACAGGAACTATGGCTACACCTTC.

The chain employs TRBV10-3 and TRBJ2-7; 8 nucleotides align to TRBD1. J gave up 2 bases and V 0 bases, and 0 bases lay outside the gene matches. The germline gives CDR1 ENHRY, CDR2 SYGVKD. There are 14 residues in the CDR3. Here the CDR3 reads CAISESDRAYEQYF. DNA for the CDR3: TGTGCCATCAGTGAGTCGGACAGGGCCTACGAGCAGTACTTC.

The chain uses TRBV25-1 and TRBJ2-5; D unresolved. V lost 5 bases to trimming and J lost 5 bases, with 9 bases between them. In germline, CDR1 is MGHDK, CDR2 SYGVNS. This CDR3 is 12 amino acids long. The CDR3 DNA reads as TGTGCCAGCAGTCTCTCTCCCGAGACCCAGTACTTC. Translating gives CASSLSPETQYF.

This clone was seen just once. The chain employs TRBV6-5 and TRBJ1-4; possibly TRBD1 for D (5 bases). The V end was cut by 4 bases, the J end by 5 bases, with 14 bases between. The CDR3 has 15 residues. Germline V gene sequence: CDR1 MNHEY, CDR2 SVGAGI. CDR3 DNA: TGTGCCAGCAGTTCTCCAGGGCCCCTGAATGAAAAACTGTTTTTT. It translates to CASSSPGPLNEKLFF.